Listed here are 3 T cell receptor beta chains from one sample, sequenced in a study of T-cell reconstitution after alpha-beta-depleted transplantation in children. Researchers prepared the TCRbeta library using unique molecular identifiers, the study reports. TCRdb called the PCR reads again in MiXCR, with one record for every CDR3 protein. Counted here are roughly 670,000 distinct CDR3 sequences, about an eighth occurring once; the ten biggest clones make up around 0.76%. The sequenced sample was PBMCs, obtained before TCRalphabeta/CD19-depleted stem cell transplant. The receptors stem from a girl aged 2 to 9 with congenital amegakaryocytic thrombocytopenia, due to receive a stem cell transplant.

The V gene is TRBV11-1, the J gene TRBJ2-1; 8 bases align to TRBD2. The trim removed 6 bases at V and 6 bases at J, leaving 25 bases unmatched. CDR1 and CDR2 (germline): SGHAT, FQDESV (reference sequence). The CDR3 spans 20 residues. The CDR3 DNA is TGTGCCAGCAGTTTTCCGAGGGGCTCCATAAGGCGGGAGGTGCGCAATGAGCAGTTCTTC. This encodes CASSFPRGSIRREVRNEQFF. The complete variable domain, with remaining parts taken from reference TRBV11-1 and TRBJ2-1, reads EAEVAQSPRYKITEKSQAVAFWCDPISGHATLYWYRQILGQGPELLVQFQDESVVDDSQLPKDRFSAERLKGVDSTLKIQPAELGDSAMYLCASSFPRGSIRREVRNEQFFGPGTRLTVL.

Many counts were recorded for this clonotype. The V gene is TRBV2, the J gene TRBJ2-1; D is possibly TRBD2 (5 bases). The CDR3 consists of 13 residues. Germline loops: CDR1 SNHLY, CDR2 FYNNEI. Trimming took 7 bases from V and 6 from J, leaving 13 bases between them. In DNA form, the CDR3 reads TGTGCCAGCAATGGGTGGAGGTTCAATGAGCAGTTCTTC. The encoded protein is CASNGWRFNEQFF.

The table lists this clonotype with many counts. The V and J genes are TRBV5-6 and TRBJ2-6, with D unclear. This CDR3 spans 16 amino acids. V gave up 3 bases and J gave up 0 bases, with 10 bases separating them. Germline V gene sequence: CDR1 SGHDT, CDR2 YYEEEE. The CDR3 region has the DNA TGTGCCAGCAGCTCGCCACTTTACTCTGGGGCCAACGTCCTGACTTTC. This gives the protein CASSSPLYSGANVLTF.